This note documents a single TCR beta chain sequence. What it binds is not known. This record belongs to a study of tumor-infiltrating lymphocytes in primary liver carcinoma. Study-level background: Through surgical resection, the patients' primary liver carcinoma was treated.

Study results and limitations: Against blood, tumors held a significantly higher top-250-clone fraction (p = 0.039).

Germline DNA was also extracted, with blood RNA taken from unsorted whole blood. Peripheral blood, 3.5 to 4 milliliters, was collected prior to surgery. Priming with a constant-region primer yielded TCR beta cDNA from roughly 0.45 ug total RNA. Three nested multiplex PCR rounds, a slightly modified ARM-PCR method, built the TCR beta libraries. TCRdb re-called the multiplex PCR reads through MiXCR, storing one row per CDR3 protein. The sample yields about 310,000 distinct CDR3 sequences, around three fifths seen once. This TCR was sampled from a woman in her twenties or thirties with primary liver carcinoma and hepatitis B virus infection. Sequenced material: peripheral blood.

The CDR3 DNA reads as TGCAGCGCACTCCCTGGTTCCGGTCACGGCTACACCTTC. Its translation: CSALPGSGHGYTF. V is TRBV29-1 and J is TRBJ1-2; the D is unclear. V gave up 7 bases and J gave up 8 bases, with 20 bases separating them. The V gene's germline CDR1 is SQVTM and CDR2 ANQGSEA. The CDR3 spans 13 residues.